The clone carrying this T cell receptor beta chain has ten or more counts. The target antigen is unknown. Germline CDR1 reads LNHDA; CDR2 reads SQIVND (reference sequence). CDR3 length: 13 amino acids. The ends lost 7 bases at V and 5 bases at J; junction bases unmatched: 7. The data belong to a study of T cell repertoires in cytomegalovirus infection. Study-level information: Matching HLA type and CMV infection were both indicated by public TCR beta signatures.

TCRdb processed the reads anew with MiXCR; each CDR3 protein has one entry. The sample lists some 110,000 distinct CDR3 sequences, 10% occurring once. Study findings and constraints: The cumulative frequency of public TCR beta families identified carriers of CMV plus the relevant HLA. Clonotype analysis showed dominance of the ex vivo response by HLA-C-restricted CMV-specific TCR beta clonotypes.

The sample was PBMCs, sequenced either directly or after in vitro stimulation (not recorded which). The clonotype was recovered from a human donor in good health (CMV status not recorded). Some clones in this sample may be carry-over from other donors' samples. V usage is TRBV19 and J usage is TRBJ1-1; the match to TRBD1 covers 7 bases. The chain's CDR3 is CASIPTGRTEAFF. Here the CDR3 DNA reads TGTGCCAGTATCCCGACAGGGAGGACTGAAGCTTTCTTT.